This entry lists 25 T cell receptor beta chains sequenced from one sample in a study of cytomegalovirus exposure and HLA in healthy donors. It was with 60 Vbeta and 13 Jbeta primers that the PCR ran. Clones were sequenced by immunoSEQ multiplex PCR, and TCRdb holds only the in-frame ones, with some missing. The sample carries about 210,000 clones, approximately 80% recorded once. Sequences were obtained from PBMCs. The receptors stem from a man in his forties in good health and CMV-seropositive.

This clone was detected only once. This chain connects TRBV15 to TRBJ2-3; 10 positions agree with TRBD2. The length of the CDR3 is 17 residues. Germline V lookup: CDR1 LNHNV, CDR2 YYDKDF (reference sequence). The V segment lost 0 bases and the J segment 0 bases; nucleotides outside the gene matches: 3. This CDR3 is CATSRDKLAGSTDTQYF. The CDR3, as DNA: TGTGCCACCAGCAGAGATAAACTAGCGGGAAGCACAGATACGCAGTATTTT. Using reference TRBV15 and TRBJ2-3 for the parts outside the CDR3, the full variable domain is DAMVIQNPRYQVTQFGKPVTLSCSQTLNHNVMYWYQQKSSQAPKLLFHYYDKDFNNEADTPDNFQSRRPNTSFCFLDIRSPGLGDTAMYLCATSRDKLAGSTDTQYFGPGTRLTVL.

The chain recombines TRBV4-3 with TRBJ2-1; 9 nucleotides align to TRBD1. After removal of 5 bases from V and 6 bases from J, the junction contained 2 bases not matched to a gene. This CDR3 has 13 residues. Germline V gene data show CDR1 as LGHNA and CDR2 as YSLEER. The CDR3 region is CASSSTGGNEQFF. The CDR3 nucleotides are TGCGCCAGCAGCTCGACAGGGGGCAATGAGCAGTTCTTC.

This chain joins TRBV11-1 and TRBJ1-5; TRBD1 matches 7 bases. The CDR3 contains 15 residues. The V gene end was trimmed by 1 base and the J gene end by 2 bases; junction bases not matched to a gene: 2. Looked up from germline, CDR1 is SGHAT and CDR2 is FQDESV (reference sequence). CDR3 sequence reads: CASSLGTGRNQPQHF. The CDR3 bases are TGTGCCAGCAGCTTAGGGACAGGCCGCAATCAGCCCCAGCATTTT. Together with reference TRBV11-1 and TRBJ1-5, the CDR3 gives the full variable domain: EAEVAQSPRYKITEKSQAVAFWCDPISGHATLYWYRQILGQGPELLVQFQDESVVDDSQLPKDRFSAERLKGVDSTLKIQPAELGDSAMYLCASSLGTGRNQPQHFGDGTRLSIL.

This sequence joins TRBV11-2 and TRBJ2-5; D gene unclear. In germline, CDR1 is SGHAT, CDR2 FQNNGV. The CDR3 extends over 14 amino acids. Trimming cost V 5 bases and J 5 bases, with 15 bases left between them. CDR3 region: CASSPALVRETQYF. The CDR3 nucleotides read TGTGCCAGCAGCCCGGCCCTAGTGCGGGAGACCCAGTACTTC.

This rearrangement joins TRBV10-3 to TRBJ1-1; D may be TRBD1 (6 bases). Germline loops: CDR1 ENHRY, CDR2 SYGVKD. V was cut by 3 bases and J by 1 base, with 18 bases left in between. The CDR3 sequence is 17 residues long. The CDR3 bases are TGTGCCATCAGTGATCTCCGGGGGGGCATGGGGAACACTGAAGCTTTCTTT. The encoded protein is CAISDLRGGMGNTEAFF.

This clone appeared a few times. The genes are TRBV19 and TRBJ1-5; D gene ambiguous. Trimming left V 3 bases short and J 3 bases short, with 6 bases between. Germline loops: CDR1 LNHDA, CDR2 SQIVND (reference sequence). CDR3 size: 13 residues. The CDR3 nucleotides are TGTGCCAGTAGTATTGTACTCAATCAGCCCCAGCATTTT. This translates into CASSIVLNQPQHF.

J is TRBJ2-7 and V is TRBV6-1, with D tentatively TRBD1 (6 bases). This CDR3 region has 15 residues. Germline assignment: CDR1 MNHNS and CDR2 SASEGT. V was shortened by 6 bases and J by 0 bases, with 15 bases between the two germline ends. The CDR3 spells CASSQGYTASYEQYF. CDR3 sequence (DNA): TGTGCCAGCAGCCAGGGGTATACCGCCTCCTACGAGCAGTACTTC.

The rearrangement links TRBV5-1 to TRBJ1-4; 10 positions agree with TRBD1. Germline V gives CDR1 SGHRS, CDR2 YFSETQ. This CDR3 has 15 amino acids. V was clipped by 4 bases and J by 7 bases; unmatched bases: 7. DNA of the CDR3: TGCGCCAGCAGCATGGAGGGACAGGGGAGTGAAAAACTGTTTTTT. This encodes CASSMEGQGSEKLFF. The full variable domain, in which reference TRBV5-1 and TRBJ1-4 provide the parts outside the CDR3, is KAGVTQTPRYLIKTRGQQVTLSCSPISGHRSVSWYQQTPGQGLQFLFEYFSETQRNKGNFPGRFSGRQFSNSRSEMNVSTLELGDSALYLCASSMEGQGSEKLFFGSGTQLSVL.

The chain employs TRBV2 and TRBJ2-7; 7 bases fit TRBD1. Unmatched junction bases numbered 8, after V lost 3 bases and J lost 6 bases. This CDR3 comprises 14 residues. Germline V gives CDR1 SNHLY, CDR2 FYNNEI. Here the CDR3 DNA reads TGTGCCAGCAGTGATACGGGACAGACAGTCGAGCAGTACTTC. Encoded protein: CASSDTGQTVEQYF.

This clone has only one observation. The chain links TRBV11-2 to TRBJ2-7, with 9 bases fitting TRBD2. This CDR3 region has 17 residues. Trimming removed 1 base from V and 0 bases from J; junction bases left unmatched: 7. Per the germline V gene, CDR1 is SGHAT and CDR2 is FQNNGV. CDR3 sequence: CASSLGDWTSASYEQYF. DNA for the CDR3: TGTGCCAGCAGCTTAGGGGACTGGACTAGCGCCTCCTACGAGCAGTACTTC.

This clone came up a few times. The V gene is TRBV4-1, the J gene TRBJ1-1; 7 nucleotides line up with TRBD1. The J segment lost 2 bases and the V segment lost 0 bases, leaving 18 bases of the junction unmatched. CDR3 length: 20 residues. The germline gives CDR1 MGHRA, CDR2 YSYEKL. As DNA, the CDR3 is TGCGCCAGCAGCCAAGAGGGTGAGGGAGACAGGGATAAACGTAACACTGAAGCTTTCTTT. Its translation is CASSQEGEGDRDKRNTEAFF.

The rearrangement uses TRBV13 and TRBJ2-3, with D uncertain. This CDR3 contains 15 residues. Trimming shortened V by 5 bases and J by 2 bases, and 14 bases separated the two germline ends. Looked up from germline, CDR1 is PRHDT and CDR2 is FYEKMQ (reference sequence). CDR3 protein: CASSQGGVLTDTQYF. The CDR3 region has the DNA TGTGCCAGCAGCCAAGGTGGAGTACTCACAGATACGCAGTATTTT.

On this clone itself: The sample contains more than one DNA sequence encoding this CDR3. The CDR3 DNA is TGCAGCGTTTACCGGGACAGGGGAGGAAAGCTGTTTTTT. It translates to CSVYRDRGGKLFF. The V call is TRBV29-1, the J call TRBJ1-4; 10 bases line up with TRBD1. Trimming cost V 5 bases and J 14 bases; bases outside gene matches: 11. The CDR3 consists of 13 residues. Germline CDR1 and CDR2: SQVTM and ANQGSEA.

The V call is TRBV29-1, the J call TRBJ2-1; the match to TRBD2 covers 7 bases. The CDR3 is made up of 14 amino acids. The germline gives CDR1 SQVTM, CDR2 ANQGSEA. V lost 7 bases and J lost 2; bases outside the gene matches: 8. CDR3 sequence (DNA): TGCAGCGCCTTGGGGGGGTCCACCTACAATGAGCAGTTCTTC. It codes for CSALGGSTYNEQFF.

This chain links TRBV5-6 with TRBJ2-3, with 8 positions matching TRBD1. The CDR3 is 14 residues long. The germline V gene has CDR1 SGHDT and CDR2 YYEEEE. Unmatched junction bases numbered 9, after V lost 4 bases and J lost 8 bases. The CDR3, as DNA: TGTGCCAGCAGCACAGGGGGAGGTGCTGGTACGCAGTATTTT. Translated, it gives CASSTGGGAGTQYF.

V gene TRBV6-5 combines with J gene TRBJ2-2; TRBD2 is a possible D gene (5 bases). This CDR3 spans 14 amino acids. CDR1 and CDR2 from the germline V gene are MNHEY and SVGAGI. Trimming left V 6 bases short and J 6 bases short, with 14 bases between. CDR3 bases: TGTGCCAGCAGCCCTCAGGCCGGGGCCGGGGAGCTGTTTTTT. Translated: CASSPQAGAGELFF.

This chain connects TRBV7-6 to TRBJ2-3, with 9 bases identical to TRBD1. Germline V gene data show CDR1 as SGHVS and CDR2 as FNYEAQ. J was trimmed by 0 bases and V by 6 bases; bases with no gene match: 13. CDR3 size: 18 residues. The CDR3 coding sequence is TGTGCCAGCAGTCCCGGGACAGGGTGGAACCCTAGCACAGATACGCAGTATTTT. It yields the protein CASSPGTGWNPSTDTQYF.

This rearrangement joins TRBV2 to TRBJ2-3, with D possibly being TRBD2 (5 bases). This CDR3 spans 12 amino acids. Trimming removed 7 bases from V and 4 bases from J, with 9 bases in between. The V gene's germline CDR1 is SNHLY and CDR2 FYNNEI. The CDR3 spells CASTGKADTQYF. In DNA, the CDR3 is TGTGCCAGCACGGGGAAGGCAGATACGCAGTATTTT.

The sample holds one count of this clone. The rearrangement joins TRBV5-4 to TRBJ2-1, with 7 bases fitting TRBD1. The CDR3 length is 16 residues. Germline lookup yields CDR1 SGHNT and CDR2 YYREEE (reference sequence). The trim removed 1 base at V and 0 bases at J, leaving 4 bases unmatched. The CDR3 loop reads CASSLPGQLSYNEQFF. CDR3 in DNA: TGTGCCAGCAGCTTGCCGGGACAGCTCTCCTACAATGAGCAGTTCTTC.

The chain joins TRBV6-5 to TRBJ1-4, with 7 bases matching TRBD1. Per the germline V gene, CDR1 is MNHEY and CDR2 is SVGAGI. V lost 7 bases to trimming and J lost 5 bases; unmatched junction nucleotides: 10. The CDR3 spans 15 residues. This chain's CDR3 is CASTPRQGPNEKLFF. The CDR3 DNA is TGTGCCAGCACTCCCCGACAGGGCCCGAATGAAAAACTGTTTTTT.

Details on this clone: The same CDR3 can be traced to other DNA sequences in this sample. CDR3 in DNA: TGTGCCAGCAGTAGAACAGGGGATCCTCAAGAGACCCAGTACTTC. Its translation: CASSRTGDPQETQYF. The genes are TRBV6-4 and TRBJ2-5; TRBD1 matches 7 bases. The V and J ends lost 5 bases and 2 bases, in that order; junction bases with no gene match: 8. CDR1 is MRHNA, CDR2 SNTAGT, per germline. The CDR3 has 15 amino acids.

The chain combines TRBV11-2 with TRBJ1-5; a weak D match, TRBD1 (5 bases). The CDR3 consists of 13 residues. Trimming removed 1 base from V and 4 bases from J, with 5 bases in between. Germline V lookup: CDR1 SGHAT, CDR2 FQNNGV. CDR3 in DNA: TGTGCCAGCAGCTTAGGACAGAATCAGCCCCAGCATTTT. Its translation: CASSLGQNQPQHF.

The chain joins TRBV20-1 to TRBJ1-1, with a possible D match to TRBD1 (5 bases). The CDR3 consists of 11 residues. Germline-derived CDR1 and CDR2 are DFQATT and SNEGSKA (reference sequence). The V gene lost 6 bases and the J gene lost 8 bases, with 13 bases spanning the gap. The CDR3 reads CSATAGREAFF. DNA of the CDR3: TGCAGTGCCACAGCAGGGAGGGAAGCTTTCTTT.

This rearrangement joins TRBV4-3 to TRBJ2-1, with a weak D call TRBD2 (6 bases). Trimming took 1 base from V and 6 from J, leaving 16 bases between them. The CDR3 extends over 16 amino acids. Germline V gene lookup returns CDR1 LGHNA and CDR2 YSLEER. The CDR3 is CASSQARGEVRNEQFF. The CDR3 bases are TGCGCCAGCAGCCAAGCCAGAGGGGAGGTGCGCAATGAGCAGTTCTTC.

This chain links TRBV9 with TRBJ1-3; possible D gene TRBD1, 6 bases. Germline assignment: CDR1 SGDLS and CDR2 YYNGEE. Trimming pared 3 bases from V and 2 bases from J, leaving 9 bases between. This CDR3 has 14 residues. CDR3 residues: CASSAGDTGNTIYF. Written as DNA, the CDR3 is TGTGCCAGCAGCGCCGGGGACACTGGAAACACCATATATTTT.